One sample yielded the 20 T cell receptor beta chains listed below, sequenced in a study of beta chain features in type 1 diabetes. Reverse transcribing all isolated RNA meant expressed TCRB transcripts were sequenced. Assay used: immunoSEQ multiplex PCR; TCRdb lists only in-frame clones, some missing. The sample carries under 950,000 clones, roughly 15% recorded once. The sequencing sample was made of naive CD4+ T cells from blood. These receptor sequences come from a woman under 30 in good health.

This clone was seen a handful of times. The rearrangement uses TRBV19 and TRBJ2-1; D not certain. Deletions cut 7 bases from V and 12 bases from J, with 13 bases between. CDR1 and CDR2 from the germline V gene are LNHDA and SQIVND (reference sequence). The CDR3 totals 11 residues. CDR3 residues: CASKGSMGQFF. CDR3 DNA: TGTGCCAGTAAGGGATCGATGGGGCAGTTCTTC.

V gene TRBV6-5 combines with J gene TRBJ2-4; 7 bases match TRBD1. The CDR3 consists of 13 residues. Germline CDR1 reads MNHEY; CDR2 reads SVGAGI. V trimming: 2 bases; J trimming: 7 bases; junction bases outside the gene matches: 2. CDR3 DNA: TGTGCCAGCAGTTACCAGGACAGGAACATTCAGTACTTC. Translated: CASSYQDRNIQYF.

In this sample, this clone turned up a few times. This rearrangement joins TRBV4-2 to TRBJ2-7; D call uncertain. The CDR3 loop spans 16 amino acids. CDR1 and CDR2 (germline): LGHNA, YNFKEQ. V was clipped by 1 base and J by 3 bases, with 16 bases between them. CDR3 DNA sequence: TGTGCCAGCAGCCAAGCAGTTTCTGGGGTGCTCTACGAGCAGTACTTC. It specifies CASSQAVSGVLYEQYF.

Only a few counts were recorded for this clone. In nucleotides, the CDR3 is TGTGCCAGCAGTATTCTCCGGGGCGGGACACCCTACAATGAGCAGTTCTTC. Encoded protein: CASSILRGGTPYNEQFF. J is TRBJ2-1 and V is TRBV28; D may be TRBD1 or TRBD2 (6 bases each). This CDR3 spans 17 amino acids. Trimming left V 5 bases short and J 2 bases short, with 19 bases between. Germline V CDR1 and CDR2: MDHEN, SYDVKM.

The chain has TRBV7-9 and TRBJ2-1, with TRBD2 as a possible D gene (5 bases). The CDR3 has 17 amino acids. V was cut by 1 base and J by 7 bases, with 20 bases left in between. Germline V gene sequence: CDR1 SEHNR, CDR2 FQNEAQ (reference sequence). Written as DNA, the CDR3 is TGTGCCAGCAGCTTAGTGGGCCGAGCGGCTGTGGTAAATGAGCAGTTCTTC. Translated: CASSLVGRAAVVNEQFF. Full variable domain (missing parts from reference TRBV7-9 and TRBJ2-1): DTGVSQNPRHKITKRGQNVTFRCDPISEHNRLYWYRQTLGQGPEFLTYFQNEAQLEKSRLLSDRFSAERPKGSFSTLEIQRTEQGDSAMYLCASSLVGRAAVVNEQFFGPGTRLTVL.

This clone was observed a handful of times. The chain joins TRBV4-2 to TRBJ2-1; 7 positions agree with TRBD2. Germline CDR1 LGHNA, CDR2 YNFKEQ. Trimming removed 0 bases from V and 8 bases from J; junction bases left unmatched: 13. The length of the CDR3 is 17 residues. The CDR3 reads CASSQEVLPGGIDEQFF. CDR3 bases: TGTGCCAGCAGCCAAGAGGTCTTGCCGGGAGGAATCGATGAGCAGTTCTTC.

This clone appeared a few times. V usage is TRBV9 and J usage is TRBJ1-2; D is uncertain. This CDR3 is built from 12 residues. In germline, CDR1 is SGDLS, CDR2 YYNGEE. Trimming cost V 2 bases and J 7 bases, with 9 bases left between them. CDR3 DNA sequence: TGTGCCAGCAGCGTCCCACATGGTGGCTACACCTTC. Its translation is CASSVPHGGYTF.

This chain uses TRBV19 with TRBJ2-3; TRBD2 matches at 7 bases. The CDR3 has 16 residues. Per germline, CDR1 LNHDA and CDR2 SQIVND (reference sequence). Germline trimming cut 3 bases from V and 5 bases from J; bases unmatched to any gene: 11. The CDR3 region has the DNA TGTGCCAGTAGTATGGTCGGCGGGAGTCCCGGAGATACGCAGTATTTT. This gives the protein CASSMVGGSPGDTQYF.

This clone appeared a few times. The V and J genes are TRBV12-5 and TRBJ2-7; TRBD1 matches 8 bases. The V gene's germline CDR1 is LGHNT and CDR2 FRNRAP. The CDR3 length is 14 residues. Germline trimming cut 3 bases from V and 6 bases from J; bases unmatched to any gene: 7. CDR3 in DNA: TGTGCTAGTGGTTTCGAGGACAGGGCTCTCGAGCAGTACTTC. Translation gives CASGFEDRALEQYF.

This chain links TRBV27 with TRBJ2-1, with 9 bases fitting TRBD2. CDR1 and CDR2 from the germline V gene are MNHEY and SMNVEV (reference sequence). The CDR3 consists of 15 residues. J was trimmed by 2 bases and V by 4 bases; bases with no gene match: 3. The CDR3 DNA sequence: TGTGCCAGCAGTTCCGGACTAGCGCCCTACAATGAGCAGTTCTTC. It codes for CASSSGLAPYNEQFF.

A note on this clone: This same CDR3 is encoded by further DNA sequences in the sample. The chain links TRBV4-3 to TRBJ2-5; no clear D. The CDR3 is 13 residues long. The ends were cut back, 0 bases at V and 5 bases at J, with 7 bases in the middle. The germline V gene has CDR1 LGHNA and CDR2 YSLEER. As DNA, the CDR3 is TGCGCCAGCAGCCAAGAGGTCGGGGAGACCCAGTACTTC. This translates into CASSQEVGETQYF.

This sequence joins TRBV7-8 and TRBJ2-1, with 9 bases matching TRBD2. With 5 bases clipped from V and 15 bases from J, the junction kept 11 bases outside the gene matches. CDR3 length equals 13 residues. The V gene's germline CDR1 is SGHVS and CDR2 FQNEAQ. DNA for the CDR3: TGTGCCAGCAGCAACCGGCGGGAGGGCCCTCTGTTCTTC. Translating it yields CASSNRREGPLFF.

The V and J genes are TRBV7-9 and TRBJ1-2; 9 nucleotides line up with TRBD1. The germline V gene has CDR1 SEHNR and CDR2 FQNEAQ (reference sequence). The CDR3 runs to 13 residues. Germline trimming cut 5 bases from V and 7 bases from J; bases unmatched to any gene: 5. The CDR3 DNA is TGTGCCAGCAGCGAACAGGGGGCGGTTGGCTACACCTTC. Its translation is CASSEQGAVGYTF.

CDR3 bases: TGTGCCAGCAGTGAAGACATGAACACTGAAGCTTTCTTT. This codes for CASSEDMNTEAFF. The genes are TRBV6-1 and TRBJ1-1; D unresolved. The CDR3 runs 13 residues. Germline V CDR1 and CDR2: MNHNS, SASEGT. V lost 1 base and J 0 bases, leaving 3 bases between the germline ends.

The sample holds a few counts of this clone. The chain has TRBV11-2 and TRBJ2-1, with 8 nucleotides matching TRBD2. Germline trimming cut 1 base from V and 10 bases from J; bases unmatched to any gene: 15. Germline V CDR1 and CDR2: SGHAT, FQNNGV. The CDR3 covers 17 residues. CDR3: CASSLVGSSGRIREQFF. The DNA of the CDR3 is TGTGCCAGCAGCTTAGTAGGTTCCAGCGGGAGAATAAGAGAGCAGTTCTTC.

This chain links TRBV2 with TRBJ1-5; TRBD1 might be the D (5 bases). CDR3 length equals 14 residues. V was trimmed by 6 bases and J by 3 bases, leaving 12 bases between them. Germline CDR1 and CDR2: SNHLY and FYNNEI. CDR3 nucleotides: TGTGCCAGCAGCTGGACAAACTTCAATCAGCCCCAGCATTTT. This sequence encodes CASSWTNFNQPQHF.

This clone occurred a few times. J is TRBJ2-5 and V is TRBV7-8; D perhaps matches TRBD1 (7 bases). V gave up 6 bases and J gave up 7 bases, with 18 bases separating them. The CDR3 runs to 14 residues. Per the germline V gene, CDR1 is SGHVS and CDR2 is FQNEAQ. DNA for the CDR3: TGTGCCAGCAGATGGCCCAGACAGGGAGGGACCCAGTACTTC. Amino acids: CASRWPRQGGTQYF.

This clone was found a few times. The gene calls are TRBV7-2 and TRBJ2-1; 11 bases line up with TRBD2. The CDR3 totals 16 residues. Germline V CDR1 and CDR2: SGHTA, FQGNSA. V gave up 2 bases and J gave up 4 bases; unmatched junction bases: 4. The CDR3 loop reads CASSLRTSGGYNEQFF. The CDR3 nucleotides read TGTGCCAGCAGCTTACGTACTAGCGGGGGTTACAATGAGCAGTTCTTC.

The chain joins TRBV11-2 to TRBJ2-7; TRBD1 matches at 8 bases. The CDR3 has 15 amino acids. Germline values: CDR1 SGHAT, CDR2 FQNNGV. The junction had 11 bases not matched to a gene; V was cut back by 5 bases and J by 5 bases. CDR3 nucleotide sequence: TGTGCCAGCAGCCCACGCCGGACAGGGATTCACGAGCAGTACTTC. This sequence encodes CASSPRRTGIHEQYF.

V is TRBV7-9 and J is TRBJ1-2; no definite D call. The V end was cut by 0 bases, the J end by 7 bases, with 18 bases between. CDR1 is SEHNR, CDR2 FQNEAQ, per germline (reference sequence). The CDR3 is 16 amino acids. The CDR3 coding sequence is TGTGCCAGCAGCTTAGCGCGATATGACTCCTACGGTGGCTACACCTTC. Its protein is CASSLARYDSYGGYTF.